This record concerns one TCR beta chain sequence. The record originates from a study of blood T cell repertoires in COVID-19. The CDR3 loop spans 14 amino acids. Germline V gene data show CDR1 as SGHRS and CDR2 as YFSETQ. V was cut by 2 bases and J by 4 bases, with 10 bases left in between. The table came from immunoSEQ multiplex PCR; TCRdb's copy has only in-frame clones and leaves some out. This sample yields 200,000 to 300,000 clones, of which about nine tenths are seen a single time; just over 7% belongs to the top ten. Sequences were obtained from peripheral blood. The source of this sequence is a man aged 55 to 70 who had recovered from COVID-19. This chain connects TRBV5-1 to TRBJ1-5; weak D call: TRBD1 (5 bases). The CDR3 DNA sequence: TGCGCCAGCAGCTTCTCAGGGAGGAATCAGCCCCAGCATTTT. The encoded protein is CASSFSGRNQPQHF. The full variable domain, with the rest looked up from reference TRBV5-1 and TRBJ1-5, is KAGVTQTPRYLIKTRGQQVTLSCSPISGHRSVSWYQQTPGQGLQFLFEYFSETQRNKGNFPGRFSGRQFSNSRSEMNVSTLELGDSALYLCASSFSGRNQPQHFGDGTRLSIL.